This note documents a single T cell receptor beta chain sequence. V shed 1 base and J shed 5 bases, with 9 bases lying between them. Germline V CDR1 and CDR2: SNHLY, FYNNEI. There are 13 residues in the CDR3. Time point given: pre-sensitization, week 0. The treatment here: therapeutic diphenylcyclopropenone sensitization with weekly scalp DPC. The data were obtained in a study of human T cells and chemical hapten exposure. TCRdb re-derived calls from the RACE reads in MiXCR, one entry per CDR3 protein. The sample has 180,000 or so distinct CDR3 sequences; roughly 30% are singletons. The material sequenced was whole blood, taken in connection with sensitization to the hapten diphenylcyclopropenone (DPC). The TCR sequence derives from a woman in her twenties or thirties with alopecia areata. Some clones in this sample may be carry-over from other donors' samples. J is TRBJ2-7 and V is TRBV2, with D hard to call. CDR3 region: CASSEVTYHEQYF. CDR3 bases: TGTGCCAGCAGTGAAGTAACGTACCACGAGCAGTACTTC.